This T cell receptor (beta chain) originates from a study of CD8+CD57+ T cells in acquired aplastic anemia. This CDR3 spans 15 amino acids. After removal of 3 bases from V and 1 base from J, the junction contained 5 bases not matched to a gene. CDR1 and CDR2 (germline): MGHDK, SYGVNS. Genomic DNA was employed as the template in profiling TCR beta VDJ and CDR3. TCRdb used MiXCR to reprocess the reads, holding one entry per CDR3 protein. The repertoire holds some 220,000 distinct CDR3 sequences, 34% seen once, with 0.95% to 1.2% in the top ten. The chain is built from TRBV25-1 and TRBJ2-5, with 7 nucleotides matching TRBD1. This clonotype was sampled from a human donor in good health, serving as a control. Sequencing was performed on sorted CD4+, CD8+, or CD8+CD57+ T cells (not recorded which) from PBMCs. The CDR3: CASSERDRAQETQYF. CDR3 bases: TGTGCCAGCAGTGAGCGAGACAGGGCCCAAGAGACCCAGTACTTC.